The 23 T cell receptor beta chains below come from one sample, sequenced in a study of blood T cells in healthy people across ages. The use of a sample-barcoded 5' primer and a J-beta primer mix characterized a second PCR of roughly 7 to 11 cycles. TCRdb itself ran the 5' RACE reads through MiXCR, one entry per CDR3 protein. This sample carries 850,000 to 1,000,000 distinct CDR3 sequences, around 54% of them seen once, and the ten largest clones take 20% to 25%. Sequencing was carried out using blood. The receptors come from a woman in her fifties or sixties in good health.

V gene TRBV14 combines with J gene TRBJ2-7, with 8 bases lining up with TRBD2. Germline V gives CDR1 SGHDN, CDR2 FVKESK. This CDR3 has 16 amino acids. J lost 6 bases, V lost 4 bases, and 14 bases had no gene match. CDR3 loop: CASSPSLSGSFGEQYF. CDR3 coding DNA: TGTGCCAGCAGCCCCTCTCTGAGCGGGAGTTTCGGCGAGCAGTACTTC.

Concerning this clonotype itself: A junction boundary mismatches the germline segment, possibly from a read error. V and J are TRBV4-1 and TRBJ2-7, with TRBD2 matching 10 bases. The CDR3 runs 15 residues. The germline V gene has CDR1 MGHRA and CDR2 YSYEKL. The CDR3 region has the DNA TGCGCCAGCAACCAACCTAGCGGGAGCTCCTACGAGCAGTACTTC. Protein product: CASNQPSGSSYEQYF.

CDR3 loop: CASSQEGAGGGEQYF. The CDR3 DNA reads as TGCGCCAGCAGCCAAGAGGGAGCGGGAGGGGGCGAGCAGTACTTC. The V call is TRBV4-3, the J call TRBJ2-7, with 10 bases that match TRBD2. The CDR3 extends over 15 amino acids. The junction had 5 bases not matched to a gene; V was cut back by 0 bases and J by 6 bases. The germline V gene has CDR1 LGHNA and CDR2 YSLEER.

This clonotype was detected a few times. The J gene is TRBJ2-1, the V gene TRBV4-3, with TRBD1 matching 9 bases. The CDR3 is 14 amino acids. J lost 8 bases, V lost 6 bases, and 8 bases had no gene match. Germline CDR1 reads LGHNA; CDR2 reads YSLEER. This CDR3 is CASRWGTGNYEQFF. Written as DNA, the CDR3 is TGCGCCAGCAGATGGGGGACAGGGAATTATGAGCAGTTCTTC.

This clonotype appeared once. The J gene is TRBJ2-6, the V gene TRBV2; D call uncertain. Germline V gene data show CDR1 as SNHLY and CDR2 as FYNNEI. The V and J ends lost 6 bases and 0 bases respectively, with 21 bases between them. There are 19 residues in the CDR3. CDR3 sequence: CASRPRPDKYPSGANVLTF. CDR3 coding DNA: TGTGCCAGCAGACCCCGACCCGACAAGTACCCCTCTGGGGCCAACGTCCTGACTTTC.

To note about this clonotype: The junction departs from germline at one end; a sequencing error may be responsible. V is TRBV29-1 and J is TRBJ2-4, with unresolved D. The DNA end is more similar to TRBJ2-7, so the J call may be wrong. There are 11 residues in the CDR3. Germline V gene data show CDR1 as SQVTM and CDR2 as ANQGSEA. CDR3 nucleotide sequence: TGCAGCGGTGAAGAGGTTGACGAGCAGTACTTC. It specifies CSGEEVDEQYF.

This clonotype turned up a few times. The rearrangement joins TRBV29-1 to TRBJ1-4, with 11 bases matching TRBD1. The V and J ends lost 6 bases and 7 bases, in that order; junction bases with no gene match: 10. CDR1 and CDR2 (germline): SQVTM, ANQGSEA. The CDR3 extends over 15 amino acids. In nucleotides, the CDR3 is TGCAGCGTCGACCTCCGGGACAGGGGGATTGAAAAACTGTTTTTT. Protein product: CSVDLRDRGIEKLFF.

This chain links TRBV5-6 with TRBJ2-3; 7 nucleotides agree with TRBD2. Germline V gives CDR1 SGHDT, CDR2 YYEEEE. CDR3 length: 14 amino acids. Trimming removed 4 bases from V and 3 bases from J; junction bases left unmatched: 5. For the CDR3, the DNA is TGTGCCAGCAGCCATTTTAGCGGGACAGATACGCAGTATTTT. It encodes CASSHFSGTDTQYF.

This chain connects TRBV7-8 to TRBJ2-1; 9 bases fit TRBD2. This CDR3 spans 16 amino acids. V shed 8 bases, J shed 0 bases, and the junction held 8 bases outside the gene matches. Germline values: CDR1 SGHVS, CDR2 FQNEAQ. CDR3 amino acids: CASALSSGSSYNEQFF. CDR3 bases: TGTGCCAGCGCTCTTAGTAGCGGGAGCTCCTACAATGAGCAGTTCTTC. The whole variable domain, filled in from reference TRBV7-8 and TRBJ2-1, reads GAGVSQSPRYKVAKRGQDVALRCDPISGHVSLFWYQQALGQGPEFLTYFQNEAQLDKSGLPSDRFFAERPEGSVSTLKIQRTQQEDSAVYLCASALSSGSSYNEQFFGPGTRLTVL.

Concerning this clonotype itself: A clone one base away is much larger, so this may be a read error. The chain uses TRBV28 and TRBJ2-5; no definite D call. V was clipped by 4 bases and J by 1 base, with 7 bases between them. The CDR3 has 13 residues. Germline CDR1 MDHEN, CDR2 SYDVKM. This CDR3 is CASSSVSQETQYF. The CDR3 nucleotides are TGTGCCAGCAGTTCGGTATCCCAAGAGACCCAGTACTTC. Combining the CDR3 with reference TRBV28 and TRBJ2-5 gives the whole variable domain DVKVTQSSRYLVKRTGEKVFLECVQDMDHENMFWYRQDPGLGLRLIYFSYDVKMKEKGDIPEGYSVSREKKERFSLILESASTNQTSMYLCASSSVSQETQYFGPGTRLLVL.

This clonotype was detected a few times. A much more abundant neighbour one base away suggests this may be a read error. The chain links TRBV4-1 to TRBJ2-7; tentative D call: TRBD1 (5 bases). Germline-derived CDR1 and CDR2 are MGHRA and YSYEKL. The CDR3 extends over 14 amino acids. Trimming shortened V by 4 bases and J by 5 bases, and 15 bases separated the two germline ends. CDR3 protein: CASSLWGPGHEQYF. The CDR3 coding sequence is TGCGCCAGCAGCCTTTGGGGCCCCGGTCACGAGCAGTACTTC.

The table lists this clonotype with a few counts. The chain uses TRBV13 and TRBJ2-1, with D tentatively TRBD1 or TRBD2 (5 bases each). Trimming stripped 1 base from V and 6 bases from J, with 10 bases between. The CDR3 length is 14 residues. CDR1 is PRHDT and CDR2 is FYEKMQ in the germline V gene (reference sequence). CDR3 nucleotide sequence: TGTGCCAGCAGCTTAGAGGGACGATTCAATGAGCAGTTCTTC. Translated, it gives CASSLEGRFNEQFF.

For this clonotype: The junction differs from germline at one of its ends, possibly a read error. The gene calls are TRBV10-3 and TRBJ2-5, with 7 positions matching TRBD2. The V gene's germline CDR1 is ENHRY and CDR2 SYGVKD. The CDR3 length is 14 residues. The CDR3 nucleotides are TGTGCCATTAGTGAGGGAAGCGGGGAAGAGACCCAGTACTTC. Translated, it gives CAISEGSGEETQYF.

This CDR3 reads CASSQVWRRTDTQYF. In DNA, the CDR3 is TGTGCCAGCAGCCAGGTCTGGCGGCGCACAGATACGCAGTATTTT. The chain employs TRBV7-2 and TRBJ2-3; D is uncertain. The CDR3 runs 15 residues. In germline, CDR1 is SGHTA, CDR2 FQGNSA. Trimming pared 5 bases from V and 1 base from J, leaving 13 bases between.

This chain connects TRBV20-1 to TRBJ1-2, with 10 bases aligning to TRBD1. The CDR3 sequence is 17 residues long. V shed 6 bases and J 2 bases; nucleotides not matched to a gene: 15. Germline values: CDR1 DFQATT, CDR2 SNEGSKA (reference sequence). CDR3 DNA sequence: TGCAGTGCGCCGGGGACAGGGGAGTTTTCTCGGAACTATGGCTACACCTTC. Encoded protein: CSAPGTGEFSRNYGYTF.

In the case of this clonotype: At one end, the junction sequence differs from germline, possibly due to a read error. The J gene is TRBJ2-7, the V gene TRBV5-6; 7 nucleotides match TRBD1. This CDR3 has 14 residues. Per germline, CDR1 SGHDT and CDR2 YYEEEE. The CDR3 DNA is TGCGCCAGCAGCTTGACAGGGCGCCTCGGCGAGCAGTACTTC. It codes for CASSLTGRLGEQYF.

The CDR3 nucleotides read TGCAGTGCTAGTAGGGCAGTTACCTATGGCTACACCTTC. Protein: CSASRAVTYGYTF. The rearrangement uses TRBV20-1 and TRBJ1-2; the D is unclear. V dropped 3 bases and J dropped 4 bases, with 12 bases sitting between them. This CDR3 is built from 13 residues. The germline V gene encodes CDR1 DFQATT and CDR2 SNEGSKA (reference sequence).

This chain links TRBV2 with TRBJ2-7, with 7 bases matching TRBD1. Germline V gene sequence: CDR1 SNHLY, CDR2 FYNNEI. The CDR3 sequence is 11 residues long. The ends lost 10 bases at V and 4 bases at J; junction bases unmatched: 4. The DNA for the CDR3 is TGTGCCATTTACAGGGGTTACGAGCAGTACTTC. This gives the protein CAIYRGYEQYF.

The chain links TRBV11-2 to TRBJ2-5; possible D gene TRBD1, 5 bases. The J call may be mistaken, given a closer DNA end match to TRBJ2-7. Looked up from germline, CDR1 is SGHAT and CDR2 is FQNNGV. This CDR3 has 12 amino acids. CDR3 loop: CASVQGANEQYF. CDR3 nucleotides: TGTGCCAGCGTGCAGGGTGCGAACGAGCAGTACTTC.

This clonotype appeared a few times. The chain employs TRBV4-3 and TRBJ1-1; D not certain. In germline, CDR1 is LGHNA, CDR2 YSLEER. The CDR3 is 14 residues long. V was pared by 5 bases and J by 1 base, with 11 bases between. As DNA, the CDR3 is TGCGCCAGCAGCTATGCGGTCCAGAACACTGAAGCTTTCTTT. It codes for CASSYAVQNTEAFF.

This chain joins TRBV4-2 and TRBJ2-7; TRBD2 agrees at 10 bases. Germline CDR1 LGHNA, CDR2 YNFKEQ. The junction had 13 bases not matched to a gene; V was cut back by 4 bases and J by 4 bases. There are 17 residues in the CDR3. The CDR3 sequence: CASSLRMPGTSDYEQYF. CDR3 coding DNA: TGTGCCAGCAGCCTCCGGATGCCCGGGACTAGCGATTACGAGCAGTACTTC.

The gene calls are TRBV12-3 or TRBV12-4 and TRBJ2-5, with 8 bases aligning to TRBD1. The V and J ends lost 6 bases and 5 bases, in that order; junction bases with no gene match: 11. The CDR3 is 15 residues long. The CDR3: CASSLSGQVGETQYF. The DNA for the CDR3 is TGTGCCAGCAGCCTTTCGGGACAGGTCGGCGAGACCCAGTACTTC.

About this clonotype: A much more abundant neighbour one base away suggests this may be a read error. The CDR3: CASSQTSARETQYF. The CDR3 DNA reads TGCGCCAGCAGCCAAACTAGCGCGAGAGAGACCCAGTACTTC. The V call is TRBV5-1, the J call TRBJ2-5; 7 positions agree with TRBD2. This CDR3 comprises 14 residues. V shed 4 bases and J 4 bases; nucleotides not matched to a gene: 7. CDR1 is SGHRS and CDR2 is YFSETQ in the germline V gene.